The clone carrying this T cell receptor beta chain was counted only a few times. In building TCR beta libraries, iRepertoire HTBI primers were used together with Arm-PCR of CDR3 regions. One entry per CDR3 protein, called by TCRdb with MiXCR from the multiplex PCR reads. The table includes 300,000 to 400,000 distinct CDR3 sequences, about 20% detected once. This CDR3 has 17 residues. Per germline, CDR1 SGHRS and CDR2 YFSETQ. V dropped 2 bases and J dropped 1; count of bases not matched to a gene: 9. This sample is part of a study of regulatory T cells in long-lasting Graves disease. Described time point: persistent/refractory GD, antithyroid drugs over 5 years with positive TRAb. The TCR library was prepared using RNA isolated from PBMCs.

The sequences come from peripheral blood mononuclear cells (PBMCs), collected when the disease was refractory, from a patient treated with antithyroid drugs. This clonotype originated in a female donor with Graves disease. The V gene is TRBV5-1, the J gene TRBJ2-7; 10 nucleotides match TRBD1. CDR3 sequence: CASSLSDRGPYSYEQYF. In DNA, the CDR3 is TGCGCCAGCAGCTTATCCGACAGGGGGCCTTATTCCTACGAGCAGTACTTC.